This TCR beta chain was profiled in a study of cytomegalovirus exposure and HLA in healthy donors. Background on the study: An early release of data contained about 85 million unique TCRs, which came from HLA-typed donors.

Germline trimming cut 0 bases from V and 7 bases from J; bases unmatched to any gene: 3. Germline-derived CDR1 and CDR2 are LGHNT and FRNRAP. The CDR3 sequence is 15 residues long. The primer mix had 60 Vbeta and 13 Jbeta primers. Clones were read by immunoSEQ multiplex PCR, and TCRdb kept only the in-frame ones, dropping some. The sample consists of about 120,000 clones, roughly 9% of them appearing once. What was sequenced was PBMCs. This TCR came from a woman in her 40s in good health and CMV-seropositive. The chain combines TRBV12-5 with TRBJ2-1, with 10 bases lining up with TRBD2. The CDR3 loop reads CASGLVSGGANEQFF. The CDR3 nucleotides are TGTGCTAGTGGTTTGGTCAGCGGGGGGGCGAATGAGCAGTTCTTC.